This T cell receptor (beta chain) is drawn from a study of shared clonotypes between healthy human individuals. The germline V and J ends were trimmed by 4 bases and 6 bases, with 16 bases remaining between them. The CDR3 sequence is 15 residues long. Germline V lookup: CDR1 MNHEY, CDR2 SMNVEV (reference sequence). The table came from immunoSEQ multiplex PCR; TCRdb's copy has only in-frame clones and leaves some out. The sample lists 2.3 million or so clones; over 90% were seen once. This chain joins TRBV27 and TRBJ2-1; D may be TRBD2 (7 bases). The specimen was naive CD4+ T cells from PBMCs. Indicated subset: CD45RA+ positively selected. The clonotype was recovered from a man younger than 30 in good health. Some clones in this sample may be carry-over from other donors' samples. The CDR3 sequence is CASSSFPGGVNEQFF. As DNA, the CDR3 is TGTGCCAGCAGTTCCTTTCCGGGGGGCGTCAATGAGCAGTTCTTC.